This T cell receptor (beta chain) originates from a study of T cells in Graves' hyperthyroidism and ophthalmopathy. This clonotype was counted many times. The target antigen is unknown. Germline CDR1 reads MNHNS; CDR2 reads SASEGT. CDR3 length: 16 amino acids. Between the trimmed V and J ends, which lost 10 bases and 2 bases, there was a span of 23 bases. Diagnoses rested on clinical symptoms, serum thyroxine and TRAb, thyroid ultrasound and orbital computed tomography. Whole-study findings and limits: Clonotypes that were expanded in thyroid above 0.001 mostly appeared in blood too.

Amplification of TCR beta CDR3 regions used RNA as the template. Researchers ran a first-round RT-PCR on the TCR CDR3 using the HTBI primer set. Using its own MiXCR run on the multiplex PCR reads, TCRdb lists one record per CDR3 protein. Of around 300,000 distinct CDR3 sequences listed, roughly 13% are singletons. Sequenced input: blood. The source of this sequence is a woman aged 40 to 55 with Graves' ophthalmopathy. This rearrangement joins TRBV6-1 to TRBJ1-1, with D possibly being TRBD1 (5 bases). The CDR3: CATVAPRGLLNTEAFF. CDR3 DNA: TGTGCCACCGTGGCCCCTAGGGGTCTACTTAACACTGAAGCTTTCTTT.